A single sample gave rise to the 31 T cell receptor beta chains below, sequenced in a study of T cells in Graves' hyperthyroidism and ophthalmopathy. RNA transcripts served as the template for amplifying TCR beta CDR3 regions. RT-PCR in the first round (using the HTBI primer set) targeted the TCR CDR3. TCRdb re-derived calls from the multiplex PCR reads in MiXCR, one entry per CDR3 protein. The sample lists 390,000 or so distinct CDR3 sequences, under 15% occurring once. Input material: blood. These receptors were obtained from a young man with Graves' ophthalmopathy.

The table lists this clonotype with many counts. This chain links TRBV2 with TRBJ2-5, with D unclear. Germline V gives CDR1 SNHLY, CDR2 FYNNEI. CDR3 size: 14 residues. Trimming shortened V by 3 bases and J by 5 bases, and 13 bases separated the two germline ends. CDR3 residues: CASSEAAEAETQYF. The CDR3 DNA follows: TGTGCCAGCAGTGAGGCAGCCGAAGCGGAGACCCAGTACTTC.

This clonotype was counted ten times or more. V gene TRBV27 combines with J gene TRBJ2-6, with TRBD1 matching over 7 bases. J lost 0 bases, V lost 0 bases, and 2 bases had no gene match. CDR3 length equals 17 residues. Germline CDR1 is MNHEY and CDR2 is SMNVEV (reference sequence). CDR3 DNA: TGTGCCAGCAGTTTATCTTGGGACAGCTCTGGGGCCAACGTCCTGACTTTC. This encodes CASSLSWDSSGANVLTF.

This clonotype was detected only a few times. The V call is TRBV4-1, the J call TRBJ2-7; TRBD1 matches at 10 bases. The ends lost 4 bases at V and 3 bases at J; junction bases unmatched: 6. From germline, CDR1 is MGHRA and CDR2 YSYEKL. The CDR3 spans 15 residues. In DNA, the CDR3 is TGCGCCAGCAGCCGGGGACAGGGGCCCGTCTACGAGCAGTACTTC. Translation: CASSRGQGPVYEQYF.

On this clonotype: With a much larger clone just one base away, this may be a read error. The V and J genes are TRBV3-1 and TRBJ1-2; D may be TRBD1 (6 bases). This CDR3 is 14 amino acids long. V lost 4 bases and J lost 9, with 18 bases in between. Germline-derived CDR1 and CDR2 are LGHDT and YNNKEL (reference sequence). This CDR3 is CASSRGSGGDRYTF. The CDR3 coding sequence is TGTGCCAGCAGCCGAGGTTCCGGGGGCGATCGCTACACCTTC.

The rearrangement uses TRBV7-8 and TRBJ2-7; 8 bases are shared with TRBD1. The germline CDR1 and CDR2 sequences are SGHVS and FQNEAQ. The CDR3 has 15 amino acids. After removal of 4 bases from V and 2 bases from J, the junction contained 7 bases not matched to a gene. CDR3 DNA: TGTGCCAGCAGCTGGGGACAGGCGGCAACCTACGAGCAGTACTTC. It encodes CASSWGQAATYEQYF.

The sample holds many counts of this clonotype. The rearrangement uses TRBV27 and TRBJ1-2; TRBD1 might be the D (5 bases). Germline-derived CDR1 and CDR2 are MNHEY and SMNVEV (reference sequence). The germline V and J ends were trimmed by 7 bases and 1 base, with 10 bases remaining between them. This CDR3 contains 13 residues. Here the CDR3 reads CASKPGLNYGYTF. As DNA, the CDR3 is TGTGCCAGCAAGCCAGGGCTTAACTATGGCTACACCTTC.

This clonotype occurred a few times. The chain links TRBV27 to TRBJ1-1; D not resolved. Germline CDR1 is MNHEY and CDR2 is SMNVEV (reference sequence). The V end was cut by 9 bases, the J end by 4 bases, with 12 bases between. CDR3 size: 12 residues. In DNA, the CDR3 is TGTGCCAGTCGAAAGGGTGCCACTGAAGCTTTCTTT. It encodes CASRKGATEAFF.

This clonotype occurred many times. Here the CDR3 reads CASSLQDNYEQYF. CDR3 nucleotide sequence: TGTGCCAGCAGTTTACAGGACAACTACGAGCAGTACTTC. This chain uses TRBV27 with TRBJ2-7; a weak D match, TRBD1 (5 bases). This CDR3 is built from 13 residues. V was shortened by 2 bases and J by 3 bases, with 8 bases between the two germline ends. Germline V gene lookup returns CDR1 MNHEY and CDR2 SMNVEV (reference sequence).

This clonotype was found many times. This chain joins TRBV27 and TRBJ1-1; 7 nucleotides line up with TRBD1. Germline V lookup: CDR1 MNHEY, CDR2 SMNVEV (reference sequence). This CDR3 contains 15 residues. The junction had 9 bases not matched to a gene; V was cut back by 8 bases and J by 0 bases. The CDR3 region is CASFPTGRMNTEAFF. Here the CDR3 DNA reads TGTGCCAGCTTCCCGACAGGGAGGATGAACACTGAAGCTTTCTTT.

The CDR3 DNA is TGCGCCAGCAGCTTTGGCCGGGACAGGAACACCGGGGAGCTGTTTTTT. Translating it yields CASSFGRDRNTGELFF. The V gene is TRBV5-1, the J gene TRBJ2-2; 7 positions agree with TRBD1. Losses at the gene ends were 2 bases for V and 1 base for J; bases not matched to a gene: 5. Germline V gene data show CDR1 as SGHRS and CDR2 as YFSETQ. The CDR3 loop spans 16 amino acids.

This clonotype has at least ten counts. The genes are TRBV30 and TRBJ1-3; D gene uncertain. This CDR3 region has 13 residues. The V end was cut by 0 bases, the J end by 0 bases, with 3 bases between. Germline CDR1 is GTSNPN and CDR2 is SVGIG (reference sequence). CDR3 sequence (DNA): TGTGCCTGGAGTGTCAACTCTGGAAACACCATATATTTT. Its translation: CAWSVNSGNTIYF.

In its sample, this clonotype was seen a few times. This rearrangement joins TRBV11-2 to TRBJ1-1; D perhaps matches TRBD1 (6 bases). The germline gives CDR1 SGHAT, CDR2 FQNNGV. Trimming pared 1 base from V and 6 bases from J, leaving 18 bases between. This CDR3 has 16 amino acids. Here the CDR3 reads CASSLVTLGAMAEAFF. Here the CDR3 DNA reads TGTGCCAGCAGCTTAGTGACCTTGGGGGCCATGGCTGAAGCTTTCTTT.

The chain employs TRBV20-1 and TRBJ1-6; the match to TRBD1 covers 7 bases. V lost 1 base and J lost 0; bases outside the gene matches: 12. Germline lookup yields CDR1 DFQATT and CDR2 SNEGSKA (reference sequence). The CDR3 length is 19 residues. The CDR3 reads CSARAQGDSFSSYNSPLHF. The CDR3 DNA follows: TGCAGTGCTAGAGCCCAAGGGGACAGTTTCTCCTCCTATAATTCACCCCTCCACTTT.

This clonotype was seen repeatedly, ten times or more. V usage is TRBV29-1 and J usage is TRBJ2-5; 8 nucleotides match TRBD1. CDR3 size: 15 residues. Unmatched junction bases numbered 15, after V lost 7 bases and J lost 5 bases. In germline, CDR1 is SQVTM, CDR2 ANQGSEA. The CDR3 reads CSAGDRGVSGETQYF. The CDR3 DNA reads TGCAGCGCCGGTGACAGGGGAGTTAGTGGTGAGACCCAGTACTTC.

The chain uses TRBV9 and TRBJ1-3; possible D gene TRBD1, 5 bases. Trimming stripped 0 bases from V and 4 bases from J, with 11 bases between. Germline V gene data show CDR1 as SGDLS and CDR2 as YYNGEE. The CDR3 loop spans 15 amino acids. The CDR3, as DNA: TGTGCCAGCAGCGTAGACGGAGGGGCCGGAAACACCATATATTTT. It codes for CASSVDGGAGNTIYF.

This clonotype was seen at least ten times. CDR3 region: CASSLASREETQYF. CDR3 nucleotides: TGTGCCAGCAGCTTAGCGTCCAGAGAAGAGACCCAGTACTTC. The genes are TRBV11-1 and TRBJ2-5; D call uncertain. Germline V gene lookup returns CDR1 SGHAT and CDR2 FQDESV (reference sequence). The ends were cut back, 0 bases at V and 3 bases at J, with 8 bases in the middle. The CDR3 has 14 amino acids.

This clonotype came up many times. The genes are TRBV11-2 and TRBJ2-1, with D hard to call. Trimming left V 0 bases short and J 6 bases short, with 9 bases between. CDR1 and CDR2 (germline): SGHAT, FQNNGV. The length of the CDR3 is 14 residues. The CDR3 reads CASSLDPLSNEQFF. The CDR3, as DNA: TGTGCCAGCAGCTTAGACCCCCTCTCCAATGAGCAGTTCTTC.

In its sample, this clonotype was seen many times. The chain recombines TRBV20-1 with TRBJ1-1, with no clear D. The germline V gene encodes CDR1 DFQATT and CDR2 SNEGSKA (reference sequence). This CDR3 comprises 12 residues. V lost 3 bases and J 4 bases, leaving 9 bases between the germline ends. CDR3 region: CSASWGGTEAFF. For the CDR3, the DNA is TGCAGTGCTAGTTGGGGTGGCACTGAAGCTTTCTTT.

The CDR3 protein is CATKAGINEKLFF. In nucleotides, the CDR3 is TGTGCCACCAAGGCCGGGATTAATGAAAAACTGTTTTTT. The chain couples TRBV15 to TRBJ1-4; D ambiguous. CDR3 length: 13 amino acids. The germline CDR1 and CDR2 sequences are LNHNV and YYDKDF (reference sequence). The germline V and J ends were trimmed by 7 bases and 4 bases, with 10 bases remaining between them.

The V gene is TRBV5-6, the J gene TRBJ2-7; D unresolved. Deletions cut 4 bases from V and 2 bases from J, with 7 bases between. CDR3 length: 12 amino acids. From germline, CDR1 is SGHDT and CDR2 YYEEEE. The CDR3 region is CASSQTAYEQYF. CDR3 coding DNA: TGTGCCAGCAGCCAAACAGCCTACGAGCAGTACTTC.

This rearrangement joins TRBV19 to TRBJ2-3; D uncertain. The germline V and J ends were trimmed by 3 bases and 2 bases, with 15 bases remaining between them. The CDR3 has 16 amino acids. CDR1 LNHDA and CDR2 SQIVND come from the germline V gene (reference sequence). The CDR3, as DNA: TGTGCCAGTAGTATTTATGCAGGCAGCCACACAGATACGCAGTATTTT. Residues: CASSIYAGSHTDTQYF. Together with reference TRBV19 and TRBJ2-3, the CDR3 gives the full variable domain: DGGITQSPKYLFRKEGQNVTLSCEQNLNHDAMYWYRQDPGQGLRLIYYSQIVNDFQKGDIAEGYSVSREKKESFPLTVTSAQKNPTAFYLCASSIYAGSHTDTQYFGPGTRLTVL.

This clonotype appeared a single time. DNA of the CDR3: TGCAGTGCAGGGGGCTACACTGAAGCTTTCTTT. Its translation is CSAGGYTEAFF. The chain combines TRBV20-1 with TRBJ1-1; 7 nucleotides agree with TRBD1. V lost 6 bases, J lost 3 bases, and 1 base stayed unmatched. CDR3 length: 11 residues. CDR1 DFQATT and CDR2 SNEGSKA come from the germline V gene (reference sequence).

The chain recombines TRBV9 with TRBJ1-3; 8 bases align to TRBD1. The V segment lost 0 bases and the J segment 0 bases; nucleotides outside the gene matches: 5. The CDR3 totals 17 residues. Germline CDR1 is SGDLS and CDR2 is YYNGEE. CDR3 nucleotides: TGTGCCAGCAGCGTAGCTGGGGACAGGCTCTCTGGAAACACCATATATTTT. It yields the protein CASSVAGDRLSGNTIYF.

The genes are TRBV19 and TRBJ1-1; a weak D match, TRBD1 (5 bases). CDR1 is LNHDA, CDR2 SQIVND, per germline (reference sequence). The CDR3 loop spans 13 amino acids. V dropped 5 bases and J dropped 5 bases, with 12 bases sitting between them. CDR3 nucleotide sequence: TGTGCCAGTAGTTCTCAATGGGGGACTGAAGCTTTCTTT. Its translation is CASSSQWGTEAFF.

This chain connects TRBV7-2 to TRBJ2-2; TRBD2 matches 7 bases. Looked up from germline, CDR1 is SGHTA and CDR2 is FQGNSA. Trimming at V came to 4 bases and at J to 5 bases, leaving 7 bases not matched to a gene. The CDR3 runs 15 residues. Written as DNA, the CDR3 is TGTGCCAGCAGCTCCCGGCTGGGGGGGACCGGGGAGCTGTTTTTT. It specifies CASSSRLGGTGELFF.

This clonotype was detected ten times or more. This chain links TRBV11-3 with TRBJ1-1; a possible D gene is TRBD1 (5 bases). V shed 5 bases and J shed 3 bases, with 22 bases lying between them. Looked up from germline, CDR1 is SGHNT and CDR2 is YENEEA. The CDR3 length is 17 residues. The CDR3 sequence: CASSPGNGAHGDTEAFF. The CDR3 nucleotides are TGTGCCAGCAGCCCCGGGAACGGGGCCCATGGGGACACTGAAGCTTTCTTT.

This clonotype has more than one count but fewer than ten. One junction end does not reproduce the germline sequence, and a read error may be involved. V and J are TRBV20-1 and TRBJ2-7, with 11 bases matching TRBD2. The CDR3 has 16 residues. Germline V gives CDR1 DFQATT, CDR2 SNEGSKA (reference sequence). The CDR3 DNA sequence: TGCAGTGCTAGAGATACCAGACTAGCGGGGTCGGGTATGCAGGACTTC. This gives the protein CSARDTRLAGSGMQDF.

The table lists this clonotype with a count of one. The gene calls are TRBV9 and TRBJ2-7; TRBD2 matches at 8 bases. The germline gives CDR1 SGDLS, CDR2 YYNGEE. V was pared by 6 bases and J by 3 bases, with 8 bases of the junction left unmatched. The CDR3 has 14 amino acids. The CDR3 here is CASNPGTSHYEQYF. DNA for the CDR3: TGTGCCAGCAACCCCGGGACTAGTCACTACGAGCAGTACTTC.

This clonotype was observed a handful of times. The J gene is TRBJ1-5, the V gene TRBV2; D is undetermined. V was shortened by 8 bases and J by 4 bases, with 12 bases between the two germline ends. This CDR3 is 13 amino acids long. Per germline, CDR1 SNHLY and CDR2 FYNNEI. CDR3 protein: CASGPYENQPQHF. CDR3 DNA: TGTGCCAGCGGGCCCTACGAGAATCAGCCCCAGCATTTT. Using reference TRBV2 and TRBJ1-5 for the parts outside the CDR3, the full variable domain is EPEVTQTPSHQVTQMGQEVILRCVPISNHLYFYWYRQILGQKVEFLVSFYNNEISEKSEIFDDQFSVERPDGSNFTLKIRSTKLEDSAMYFCASGPYENQPQHFGDGTRLSIL.

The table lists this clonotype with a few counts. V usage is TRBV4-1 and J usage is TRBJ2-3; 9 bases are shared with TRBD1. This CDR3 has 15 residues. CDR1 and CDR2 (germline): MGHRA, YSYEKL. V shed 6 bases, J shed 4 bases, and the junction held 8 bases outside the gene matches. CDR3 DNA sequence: TGCGCCAGCAGGCAACCGGGACAGGGACCAGATACGCAGTATTTT. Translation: CASRQPGQGPDTQYF.

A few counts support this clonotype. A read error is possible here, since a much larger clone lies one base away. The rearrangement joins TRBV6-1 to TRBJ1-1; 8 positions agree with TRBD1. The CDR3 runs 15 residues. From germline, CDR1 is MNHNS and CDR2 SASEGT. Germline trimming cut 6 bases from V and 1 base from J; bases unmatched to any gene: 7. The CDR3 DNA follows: TGTGCCAGCAGCCTAGGACAGGGCCCGAACACTGAAGCTTTCTTT. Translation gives CASSLGQGPNTEAFF.